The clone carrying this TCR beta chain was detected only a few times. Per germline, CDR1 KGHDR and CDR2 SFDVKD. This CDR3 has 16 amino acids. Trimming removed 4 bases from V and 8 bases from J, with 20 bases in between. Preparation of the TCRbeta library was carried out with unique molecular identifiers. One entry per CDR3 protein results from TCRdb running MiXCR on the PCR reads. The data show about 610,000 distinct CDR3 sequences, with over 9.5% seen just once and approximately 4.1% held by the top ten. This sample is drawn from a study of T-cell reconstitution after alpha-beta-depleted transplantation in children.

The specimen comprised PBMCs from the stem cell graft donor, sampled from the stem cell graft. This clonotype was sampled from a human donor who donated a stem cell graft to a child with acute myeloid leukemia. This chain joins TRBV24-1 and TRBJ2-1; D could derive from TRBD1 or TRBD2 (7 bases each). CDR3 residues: CATSDGGRRTGDEQFF. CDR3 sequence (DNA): TGTGCCACCAGTGACGGCGGGAGAAGGACAGGTGATGAGCAGTTCTTC.